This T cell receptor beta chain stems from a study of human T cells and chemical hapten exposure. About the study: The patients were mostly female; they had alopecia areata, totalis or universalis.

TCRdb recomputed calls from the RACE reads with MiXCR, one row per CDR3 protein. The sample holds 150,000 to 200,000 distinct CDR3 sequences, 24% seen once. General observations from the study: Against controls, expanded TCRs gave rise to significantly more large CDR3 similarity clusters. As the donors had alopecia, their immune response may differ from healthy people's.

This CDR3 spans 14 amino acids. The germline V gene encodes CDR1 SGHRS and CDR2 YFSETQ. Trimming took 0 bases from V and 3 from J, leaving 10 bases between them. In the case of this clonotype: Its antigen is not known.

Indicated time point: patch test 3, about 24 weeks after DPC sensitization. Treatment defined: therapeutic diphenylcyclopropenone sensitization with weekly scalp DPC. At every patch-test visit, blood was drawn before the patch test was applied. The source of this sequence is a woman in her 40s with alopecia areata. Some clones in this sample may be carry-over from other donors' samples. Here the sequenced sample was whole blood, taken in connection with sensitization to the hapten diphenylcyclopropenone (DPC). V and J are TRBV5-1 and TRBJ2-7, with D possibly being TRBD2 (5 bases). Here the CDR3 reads CASSLVGGGYEQYF. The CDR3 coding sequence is TGCGCCAGCAGCTTGGTTGGAGGCGGCTACGAGCAGTACTTC.